The 20 T cell receptor beta chains in this list originate from one sample, sequenced in a study of cytomegalovirus exposure and HLA in healthy donors. PCR was performed using 60 Vbeta and 13 Jbeta primers. TCRdb's copy holds only in-frame clones and misses some; the assay was immunoSEQ multiplex PCR. Of some 150,000 clones listed, 75% to 85% are singletons. What was sequenced was PBMCs. The receptors originated from a man aged 45-60 years in good health and CMV-seropositive.

The J gene is TRBJ2-1, the V gene TRBV25-1; 7 positions agree with TRBD2. Germline CDR1 reads MGHDK; CDR2 reads SYGVNS. The CDR3 totals 16 residues. The J segment lost 7 bases and the V segment lost 1 base, leaving 10 bases of the junction unmatched. The CDR3 is CASSESLADAGNEQFF. DNA of the CDR3: TGTGCCAGCAGTGAATCGCTAGCGGACGCGGGAAATGAGCAGTTCTTC.

This clone was counted a few times. J is TRBJ1-6 and V is TRBV5-6; TRBD1 agrees at 10 bases. The CDR3 runs to 15 residues. V gave up 4 bases and J gave up 11 bases; unmatched junction bases: 9. Germline lookup yields CDR1 SGHDT and CDR2 YYEEEE. CDR3 residues: CASSPGQGNKTPLHF. The CDR3 DNA reads as TGTGCCAGCAGCCCGGGACAGGGGAATAAGACACCCCTCCACTTT.

This chain connects TRBV29-1 to TRBJ2-3, with 7 bases that match TRBD2. From germline, CDR1 is SQVTM and CDR2 ANQGSEA. The trim removed 6 bases at V and 2 bases at J, leaving 8 bases unmatched. The CDR3 has 14 amino acids. CDR3 nucleotide sequence: TGCAGCGTGATGGGGGGGAGCATCACAGATACGCAGTATTTT. Its translation: CSVMGGSITDTQYF.

V usage is TRBV6-5 and J usage is TRBJ1-4, with D hard to call. Germline values: CDR1 MNHEY, CDR2 SVGAGI. Trimming left V 6 bases short and J 5 bases short, with 13 bases between. CDR3 length: 14 amino acids. The CDR3 loop is CASSRSPTNEKLFF. As DNA, the CDR3 is TGTGCCAGCAGCCGAAGTCCGACAAATGAAAAACTGTTTTTT.

This clone was detected once. V is TRBV7-9 and J is TRBJ1-1, with D perhaps matching TRBD1 (6 bases). This CDR3 spans 12 amino acids. CDR1 is SEHNR, CDR2 FQNEAQ, per germline (reference sequence). With 5 bases removed from V and 5 bases from J, the gap between germline ends came to 9 bases. The CDR3 DNA is TGTGCCAGCAGCATTCAGGGGACTGAAGCTTTCTTT. This codes for CASSIQGTEAFF.

Comments on this clone: A read error may produce the germline difference seen at one junction end. The chain has TRBV6-5 and TRBJ2-7, with 8 bases lining up with TRBD1. This CDR3 has 14 residues. In germline, CDR1 is MNHEY, CDR2 SVGAGI. CDR3 region: CASSDSDRGYEQYF. The CDR3, as DNA: TGTGCCAGCAGTGACTCCGACAGGGGCTACGAGCAGTACTTC.

The rearrangement links TRBV19 to TRBJ1-2; D is uncertain. CDR1 and CDR2 (germline): LNHDA, SQIVND (reference sequence). Trimming took 5 bases from V and 0 from J, leaving 7 bases between them. This CDR3 spans 13 amino acids. The CDR3 here is CASSWQANYGYTF. The DNA of the CDR3 is TGTGCCAGTAGTTGGCAGGCTAACTATGGCTACACCTTC.

This chain joins TRBV4-1 and TRBJ1-5, with TRBD1 matching over 7 bases. The germline V gene encodes CDR1 MGHRA and CDR2 YSYEKL. V gave up 0 bases and J gave up 0 bases; unmatched junction bases: 5. CDR3 length: 17 amino acids. In DNA form, the CDR3 reads TGCGCCAGCAGCCAAGACTGGCAGGGGGTTAGCAATCAGCCCCAGCATTTT. Translated: CASSQDWQGVSNQPQHF.

J is TRBJ2-2 and V is TRBV21-1; the D call of TRBD2 is as the table states it, not checked on the DNA. TRBV21-1 is listed as a pseudogene. The CDR3 length is 14 residues. This CDR3 is CASSRERDTGELFF. CDR3 DNA: TGTGCCAGCAGCAGGGAGAGGGACACCGGGGAGCTGTTTTTT.

V gene TRBV4-3 combines with J gene TRBJ2-5, with 8 bases fitting TRBD2. Per germline, CDR1 LGHNA and CDR2 YSLEER. V shed 3 bases and J 2 bases; nucleotides not matched to a gene: 8. The CDR3 contains 16 residues. CDR3 in DNA: TGCGCCAGCAGCCAGCACCTACAGCGGGGGCAAGAGACCCAGTACTTC. Translation gives CASSQHLQRGQETQYF.

The chain joins TRBV28 to TRBJ1-4, with D uncertain. Germline V lookup: CDR1 MDHEN, CDR2 SYDVKM. Trimming left V 4 bases short and J 0 bases short, with 6 bases between. The CDR3 runs to 14 residues. The CDR3 nucleotides read TGTGCCAGCAGTTATCCGTCAACTAATGAAAAACTGTTTTTT. As protein: CASSYPSTNEKLFF.

This chain joins TRBV27 and TRBJ2-5, with D hard to call. Germline values: CDR1 MNHEY, CDR2 SMNVEV (reference sequence). CDR3 length: 13 amino acids. Deletions cut 6 bases from V and 5 bases from J, with 13 bases between. CDR3 coding DNA: TGTGCCAGCAGCCACTTGAGTCGGGAGACCCAGTACTTC. It is translated as CASSHLSRETQYF.

As to this clone: The junction and the germline gene differ at one end; a read error may be behind it. This chain links TRBV7-7 with TRBJ2-6; tentatively, D is TRBD1 (5 bases). Germline assignment: CDR1 SSHAT and CDR2 FNYEAQ (reference sequence). The CDR3 runs 14 residues. CDR3 nucleotides: TGTGCTAGCAGCCCAAGGTCTGGGGCCAACGGCCTGACTTTC. This sequence encodes CASSPRSGANGLTF.

The chain employs TRBV2 and TRBJ2-1; D possibly corresponds to TRBD2 (5 bases). V was pared by 10 bases and J by 6 bases, with 16 bases between. There are 13 residues in the CDR3. CDR1 is SNHLY, CDR2 FYNNEI, per germline. The CDR3 DNA sequence: TGTGCCACCCCACTCGCTGAGGGCAATGAGCAGTTCTTC. Its protein product is CATPLAEGNEQFF.

V is TRBV7-9 and J is TRBJ1-1, with TRBD1 identical over 8 bases. V gave up 2 bases and J gave up 1 base; unmatched junction bases: 3. Germline V gene sequence: CDR1 SEHNR, CDR2 FQNEAQ (reference sequence). The CDR3 runs to 15 residues. The CDR3 region is CASSLTGQENTEAFF. In DNA, the CDR3 is TGTGCCAGCAGCTTAACGGGACAGGAGAACACTGAAGCTTTCTTT.

This chain links TRBV15 with TRBJ1-6; tentative D call: TRBD1 (6 bases). This CDR3 region has 12 residues. Trimming took off 5 bases at V and 16 bases at J, with 15 bases between the two ends. Germline CDR1 is LNHNV and CDR2 is YYDKDF (reference sequence). The CDR3 loop reads CATSGRGPLLHF. Written as DNA, the CDR3 is TGTGCCACCAGCGGCAGGGGACCACTTCTCCACTTT.

V is TRBV6-6 and J is TRBJ2-2; 14 bases are a match to TRBD2. Germline values: CDR1 MNHNY, CDR2 SVGAGI (reference sequence). The V and J ends lost 5 bases and 10 bases, in that order; junction bases with no gene match: 6. The CDR3 runs to 15 residues. CDR3 amino acids: CASSPRLAGGLELFF. The CDR3 coding sequence is TGTGCCAGCAGTCCCCGACTAGCGGGGGGGCTGGAGCTGTTTTTT.

The rearrangement uses TRBV28 and TRBJ1-2; tentatively, D is TRBD1 (6 bases). The V gene lost 6 bases and the J gene lost 4 bases, with 15 bases spanning the gap. Germline CDR1 reads MDHEN; CDR2 reads SYDVKM. There are 14 residues in the CDR3. Here the CDR3 reads CASSPLNRVYGYTF. The CDR3 bases are TGTGCCAGCAGCCCCCTTAACAGGGTCTATGGCTACACCTTC.

The V and J genes are TRBV7-2 and TRBJ2-1; D gene uncertain. CDR3 length: 13 residues. V gave up 6 bases and J gave up 5 bases, with 11 bases separating them. Looked up from germline, CDR1 is SGHTA and CDR2 is FQGNSA. The CDR3 loop reads CASSNGANNEQFF. The CDR3 DNA reads as TGTGCCAGCAGTAATGGAGCGAACAATGAGCAGTTCTTC.

This clone turned up a few times. CDR3: CASSLGESSYEQYF. DNA for the CDR3: TGTGCCAGCAGCTTAGGGGAGAGCTCCTACGAGCAGTACTTC. This chain connects TRBV7-2 to TRBJ2-7, with a tentative D call TRBD2 (5 bases). The CDR3 is 14 amino acids. CDR1 is SGHTA, CDR2 FQGNSA, per germline. Trimming removed 1 base at V and 0 bases at J, with 7 bases between.